Below, 17 T cell receptor beta chains from the same sample are listed, as sequenced in a study of cytomegalovirus exposure and HLA in healthy donors (dated by TCRdb to 2015 to 2018). Receptor libraries were prepared by the immunoSEQ multiplex PCR assay. The multiplex PCR relied on a mix of 60 forward primers for TCR Vbeta segments and 13 reverse primers for TCR Jbeta segments. TCRdb's version of the immuneACCESS table is confined to in-frame rearrangements and falls short of the full clone set. An unresolved V gene accounts for under half of the shortfall where checked; the remainder is of unknown origin. This sample comprises about 140,000 clones, roughly 73% of them detected only once. The biggest ten clones account for around 1% of the sample. The sample consisted of PBMCs. The receptor source for this set is a male donor in good health and CMV-seronegative.

This clone was seen a few times. The gene calls are TRBV5-6 and TRBJ1-6; TRBD1 matches at 7 bases. The CDR3 consists of 16 residues. CDR1 SGHDT and CDR2 YYEEEE come from the germline V gene. Trimming removed 4 bases from V and 6 bases from J; junction bases left unmatched: 10. The CDR3 here is CASSPGLQGRNSPLHF. In nucleotides, the CDR3 is TGTGCCAGCAGCCCGGGCCTACAGGGGCGTAATTCACCCCTCCACTTT. Variable domain in full (rest from reference TRBV5-6 and TRBJ1-6): DAGVTQSPTHLIKTRGQQVTLRCSPKSGHDTVSWYQQALGQGPQFIFQYYEEEERQRGNFPDRFSGHQFPNYSSELNVNALLLGDSALYLCASSPGLQGRNSPLHFGNGTRLTVT.

The J gene is TRBJ2-3, the V gene TRBV12-5; TRBD2 matches at 9 bases. Trimming took 5 bases from V and 3 from J; bases not matched to a gene: 9. Germline V gene lookup returns CDR1 LGHNT and CDR2 FRNRAP. The CDR3 has 16 amino acids. The CDR3 here is CASGTGGGGGTDTQYF. The CDR3, as DNA: TGTGCTAGTGGTACCGGGGGCGGGGGGGGAACAGATACGCAGTATTTT.

The table lists this clone with a count of one. The genes are TRBV4-3 and TRBJ2-1; 8 positions match TRBD2. The CDR3 covers 15 residues. Germline V gives CDR1 LGHNA, CDR2 YSLEER. The J segment lost 4 bases and the V segment lost 3 bases, leaving 5 bases of the junction unmatched. CDR3 in amino acids: CASSQALAGYNEQFF. The CDR3 DNA reads as TGCGCCAGCAGCCAGGCTTTAGCGGGGTACAATGAGCAGTTCTTC.

The chain links TRBV7-2 to TRBJ2-5; TRBD2 matches at 7 bases. Unmatched junction bases numbered 10, after V lost 5 bases and J lost 10 bases. CDR1 and CDR2 (germline): SGHTA, FQGNSA. The CDR3 is 13 residues long. CDR3 residues: CASSAPPSGHQYF. CDR3 nucleotide sequence: TGTGCCAGCAGCGCTCCTCCTAGCGGCCACCAGTACTTC.

The chain joins TRBV2 to TRBJ1-2; TRBD1 might be the D (6 bases). The CDR3 runs 14 residues. Germline-derived CDR1 and CDR2 are SNHLY and FYNNEI. With 9 bases removed from V and 0 bases from J, the gap between germline ends came to 14 bases. The CDR3 nucleotides are TGTGCCAGTACTAGTCGGACAGCTAACTATGGCTACACCTTC. Its translation is CASTSRTANYGYTF.

The chain uses TRBV7-9 and TRBJ2-1, with a weak D call TRBD2 (6 bases). V lost 2 bases and J 6 bases, leaving 14 bases between the germline ends. Per the germline V gene, CDR1 is SEHNR and CDR2 is FQNEAQ (reference sequence). The CDR3 covers 15 residues. CDR3 sequence: CASSLQPGLPNEQFF. CDR3 DNA sequence: TGTGCCAGCAGCTTACAACCGGGACTCCCCAATGAGCAGTTCTTC.

This clone was observed once. The chain links TRBV7-8 to TRBJ1-1; 7 nucleotides align to TRBD1. CDR1 is SGHVS and CDR2 is FQNEAQ in the germline V gene. After removal of 1 base from V and 4 bases from J, the junction contained 9 bases not matched to a gene. This CDR3 region has 16 residues. The CDR3 loop reads CASSLGPGDRVTEAFF. Written as DNA, the CDR3 is TGTGCCAGCAGCTTAGGTCCGGGTGACAGGGTCACTGAAGCTTTCTTT.

This sequence joins TRBV7-3 and TRBJ2-1; TRBD2 matches 14 bases. The CDR3 is 20 amino acids. The trim removed 1 base at V and 4 bases at J, leaving 12 bases unmatched. The germline gives CDR1 SGHTA, CDR2 FQGTGA. As DNA, the CDR3 is TGTGCCAGCAGCTTAAGCCCTCCCGGGACTAGCGGGGGACAATACAATGAGCAGTTCTTC. Translated: CASSLSPPGTSGGQYNEQFF.

The chain is built from TRBV2 and TRBJ2-3; tentative D call: TRBD2 (5 bases). CDR1 is SNHLY, CDR2 FYNNEI, per germline. There are 15 residues in the CDR3. Trimming took off 6 bases at V and 0 bases at J, with 13 bases between the two ends. CDR3 sequence: CASRVRAASTDTQYF. CDR3 coding DNA: TGTGCCAGCAGGGTCCGAGCGGCTAGCACAGATACGCAGTATTTT.

This clone has only a few counts. The chain links TRBV6-5 to TRBJ1-6; no clear D. Trimming shortened V by 5 bases and J by 8 bases, and 7 bases separated the two germline ends. CDR1 is MNHEY and CDR2 is SVGAGI in the germline V gene. The CDR3 spans 12 residues. CDR3 region: CASSHRYSPLHF. In DNA, the CDR3 is TGTGCCAGCAGTCACAGATATTCACCCCTCCACTTT.

The rearrangement uses TRBV4-2 and TRBJ2-2; weak D call: TRBD1 (6 bases). The V gene lost 4 bases and the J gene lost 4 bases, with 16 bases spanning the gap. The germline gives CDR1 LGHNA, CDR2 YNFKEQ. This CDR3 region has 16 residues. This CDR3 reads CASSLPRGSGTGELFF. CDR3 bases: TGTGCCAGCAGCCTACCCAGGGGATCGGGCACCGGGGAGCTGTTTTTT.

The rearrangement links TRBV10-1 to TRBJ2-7; 7 nucleotides line up with TRBD1. Per germline, CDR1 WNHNN and CDR2 SYGVQD (reference sequence). The CDR3 contains 14 residues. The V segment lost 5 bases and the J segment 5 bases; nucleotides outside the gene matches: 9. The CDR3 nucleotides are TGCGCCAGCAGTCCGGGGACAGAAAGGAACGAGCAGTACTTC. It translates to CASSPGTERNEQYF.

The gene calls are TRBV6-6 and TRBJ2-7, with D perhaps matching TRBD2 (6 bases). Trimming removed 6 bases at V and 5 bases at J, with 14 bases between. The V gene's germline CDR1 is MNHNY and CDR2 SVGAGI (reference sequence). CDR3 size: 13 residues. This CDR3 reads CASSPKGLNEQYF. The CDR3 region has the DNA TGTGCCAGCAGCCCCAAGGGACTCAACGAGCAGTACTTC.

This rearrangement joins TRBV5-4 to TRBJ1-1, with 11 bases that match TRBD1. The J segment lost 5 bases and the V segment lost 4 bases, leaving 7 bases of the junction unmatched. CDR1 is SGHNT, CDR2 YYREEE, per germline (reference sequence). This CDR3 is built from 15 residues. CDR3 sequence: CASSRGTGGRTEAFF. CDR3 DNA: TGTGCCAGCAGCCGAGGGACAGGGGGGAGGACTGAAGCTTTCTTT.

This chain joins TRBV30 and TRBJ1-5; D ambiguous. This CDR3 comprises 16 residues. Germline V gives CDR1 GTSNPN, CDR2 SVGIG (reference sequence). The V end was cut by 1 base, the J end by 0 bases, with 13 bases between. CDR3 region: CAWSGTSSSSNQPQHF. The CDR3 nucleotides are TGTGCCTGGAGTGGGACTTCCAGTTCTAGCAATCAGCCCCAGCATTTT.

The rearrangement joins TRBV2 to TRBJ1-2; maybe TRBD1 (6 bases). Germline CDR1 SNHLY, CDR2 FYNNEI. Trimming took off 0 bases at V and 2 bases at J, with 22 bases between the two ends. This CDR3 is 19 amino acids long. The CDR3 region has the DNA TGTGCCAGCAGTGAAGCGCTTCCATTACAGGGCCTCCTGAACTATGGCTACACCTTC. Translating gives CASSEALPLQGLLNYGYTF.

Points on this clone: Mismatch with germline at one junction end may stem from a read error. The same CDR3 is also encoded by other DNA sequences in this sample. The rearrangement joins TRBV5-6 to TRBJ2-3; D ambiguous. CDR1 SGHDT and CDR2 YYEEEE come from the germline V gene. This CDR3 spans 13 amino acids. CDR3 amino acids: CASSLLRLDTQYF. CDR3 nucleotide sequence: TGTGCCAGCAGCTTGCTCAGGCTGGATACGCAGTATTTC.